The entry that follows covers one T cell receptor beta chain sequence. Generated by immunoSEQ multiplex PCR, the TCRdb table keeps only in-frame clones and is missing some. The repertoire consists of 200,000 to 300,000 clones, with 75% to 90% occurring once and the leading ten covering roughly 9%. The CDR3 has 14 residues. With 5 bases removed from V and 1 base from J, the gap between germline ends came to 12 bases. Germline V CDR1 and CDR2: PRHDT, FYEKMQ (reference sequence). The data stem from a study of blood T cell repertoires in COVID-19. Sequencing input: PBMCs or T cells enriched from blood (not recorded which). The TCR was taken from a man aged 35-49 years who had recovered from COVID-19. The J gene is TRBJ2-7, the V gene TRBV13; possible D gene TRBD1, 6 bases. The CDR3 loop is CASSPQDRSYEQYF. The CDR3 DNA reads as TGTGCCAGCAGCCCCCAGGACAGATCCTACGAGCAGTACTTC.